This TCR beta chain was identified during a study of shared clonotypes between healthy human individuals. Study in general: In total, the donors were two women and a few men aged 18 to 49.

V was pared by 2 bases and J by 2 bases, with 12 bases between. Germline CDR1 reads KGHSH; CDR2 reads LQKENI. This CDR3 is built from 15 residues. Each cell subset's genomic DNA was divided evenly among several immunoSEQ plates. Generated by immunoSEQ multiplex PCR, the TCRdb table keeps only in-frame clones and is missing some. In the table there are approximately 480,000 clones, 75% to 80% of which are singletons. The TCR originated in a woman aged 35 to 49 in good health. Some clones in this sample may be carry-over from other donors' samples. The sample was PBMCs. This sequence joins TRBV18 and TRBJ1-2; D gene ambiguous. The CDR3 region has the DNA TGTGCCAGCTCACCAGATCAGGACGGCAACTATGGCTACACCTTC. Protein: CASSPDQDGNYGYTF.